One and the same sample provided the 31 T cell receptor beta chains below, sequenced in a study of OX40 agonist ivuxolimab in advanced cancers. Libraries were prepared by immunoSEQ multiplex PCR; TCRdb keeps only in-frame clonotypes and omits some of them. The sample lists approximately 67,000 clones, more than 75% occurring once. The sequencing here drew on CD4+ or CD8+ T cells sorted from blood, taken in a trial of the OX40 agonist ivuxolimab. The receptors were gathered from an adult with an advanced solid tumor such as melanoma, head and neck, liver or kidney cancer.

V gene TRBV7-2 combines with J gene TRBJ2-5, with TRBD2 identical over 7 bases. The V gene end was trimmed by 1 base and the J gene end by 5 bases; junction bases not matched to a gene: 10. This CDR3 is built from 16 residues. CDR1 SGHTA and CDR2 FQGNSA come from the germline V gene. CDR3 bases: TGTGCCAGCAGCTTAGTCACGGGGGGAGGAGGGGAGACCCAGTACTTC. Protein product: CASSLVTGGGGETQYF.

This rearrangement joins TRBV19 to TRBJ2-2; maybe TRBD1 (5 bases). Germline CDR1 LNHDA, CDR2 SQIVND (reference sequence). The CDR3 loop spans 16 amino acids. Trimming shortened V by 3 bases and J by 0 bases, and 11 bases separated the two germline ends. CDR3 sequence reads: CASSIPQGTNTGELFF. As DNA, the CDR3 is TGTGCCAGTAGTATCCCGCAGGGAACGAACACCGGGGAGCTGTTTTTT.

This chain connects TRBV4-1 to TRBJ2-7, with D uncertain. The CDR3 loop spans 13 amino acids. Germline assignment: CDR1 MGHRA and CDR2 YSYEKL. Trimming shortened V by 0 bases and J by 4 bases, and 7 bases separated the two germline ends. The CDR3 loop reads CASSQEKSYEQYF. DNA for the CDR3: TGCGCCAGCAGCCAAGAAAAGTCTTACGAGCAGTACTTC.

The V and J genes are TRBV28 and TRBJ2-7; D is ambiguous. V dropped 6 bases and J dropped 4 bases, with 13 bases sitting between them. The CDR3 contains 13 residues. Germline lookup yields CDR1 MDHEN and CDR2 SYDVKM. This CDR3 reads CASSSAENYEQYF. DNA of the CDR3: TGTGCCAGCAGCTCAGCCGAAAATTACGAGCAGTACTTC.

The chain employs TRBV5-1 and TRBJ1-6; D is undetermined. V was pared by 0 bases and J by 4 bases, with 11 bases between. Germline V gene lookup returns CDR1 SGHRS and CDR2 YFSETQ. The CDR3 loop spans 16 amino acids. CDR3 sequence: CASSLVAGRYNSPLHF. Here the CDR3 DNA reads TGCGCCAGCAGCTTGGTAGCAGGACGGTATAATTCACCCCTCCACTTT. The full variable domain, rest sourced from reference TRBV5-1 and TRBJ1-6, is KAGVTQTPRYLIKTRGQQVTLSCSPISGHRSVSWYQQTPGQGLQFLFEYFSETQRNKGNFPGRFSGRQFSNSRSEMNVSTLELGDSALYLCASSLVAGRYNSPLHFGNGTRLTVT.

This sequence joins TRBV7-2 and TRBJ2-7; D not resolved. The germline CDR1 and CDR2 sequences are SGHTA and FQGNSA. The CDR3 loop spans 13 amino acids. V dropped 2 bases and J dropped 3 bases, with 8 bases sitting between them. CDR3 bases: TGTGCCAGCAGCTTAACAATGGACTACGAGCAGTACTTC. It encodes CASSLTMDYEQYF.

This chain links TRBV4-1 with TRBJ2-7; D perhaps matches TRBD2 (5 bases). The CDR3 spans 15 residues. V lost 0 bases and J 3 bases, leaving 12 bases between the germline ends. Per the germline V gene, CDR1 is MGHRA and CDR2 is YSYEKL. CDR3 sequence: CASSQEVRGFYEQYF. DNA for the CDR3: TGCGCCAGCAGCCAAGAGGTACGAGGGTTCTACGAGCAGTACTTC.

The chain recombines TRBV9 with TRBJ1-1; possible D gene TRBD1, 6 bases. The CDR3 length is 12 residues. Germline CDR1 SGDLS, CDR2 YYNGEE. Trimming removed 3 bases at V and 6 bases at J, with 9 bases between. The CDR3 reads CASSGWTAEAFF. CDR3 in DNA: TGTGCCAGCAGCGGGTGGACAGCTGAAGCTTTCTTT.

A single count supports this clone. CDR3 DNA: TGTGCCAGCAGTGAAGACAGGGCTAAGTACGAGCAGTACTTC. As protein: CASSEDRAKYEQYF. The chain carries TRBV6-1 and TRBJ2-7; TRBD1 might be the D (6 bases). The germline V gene encodes CDR1 MNHNS and CDR2 SASEGT. The CDR3 runs to 14 residues. Deletions cut 1 base from V and 4 bases from J, with 11 bases between.

This clone has just a few counts. This sequence joins TRBV16 and TRBJ1-5; D unclear. CDR1 is KGHSY, CDR2 FQNENV, per germline. V lost 4 bases to trimming and J lost 0 bases, with 13 bases between them. This CDR3 region has 16 residues. The CDR3 sequence: CASSRNEAGSNQPQHF. The CDR3 nucleotides read TGTGCCAGCAGCCGGAATGAGGCTGGTAGCAATCAGCCCCAGCATTTT.

This rearrangement joins TRBV9 to TRBJ1-6; tentatively, D is TRBD1 (5 bases). The CDR3 has 15 residues. Trimming shortened V by 3 bases and J by 7 bases, and 14 bases separated the two germline ends. Per the germline V gene, CDR1 is SGDLS and CDR2 is YYNGEE. CDR3 nucleotides: TGTGCCAGCAGCGCGGGCGGGGGACGGAATTCACCCCTCCACTTT. It encodes CASSAGGGRNSPLHF.

This chain links TRBV14 with TRBJ2-1; the D is unclear. CDR1 is SGHDN and CDR2 is FVKESK in the germline V gene. V lost 4 bases, J lost 8 bases, and 12 bases lay in between. The CDR3 extends over 13 amino acids. Here the CDR3 DNA reads TGTGCCAGCAGCCTTCTCGCTTGGGATGAGCAGTTCTTC. Its translation: CASSLLAWDEQFF.

A note on this clone: A read error may explain this, as a much larger clone is one base away. This chain links TRBV28 with TRBJ2-1, with D uncertain. Trimming stripped 4 bases from V and 4 bases from J, with 2 bases between. This CDR3 spans 11 amino acids. Germline V lookup: CDR1 MDHEN, CDR2 SYDVKM. The CDR3 sequence is CASSWYNEQFF. CDR3 DNA sequence: TGTGCCAGCAGTTGGTACAATGAGCAGTTCTTC.

V and J are TRBV2 and TRBJ1-6; D unclear. The CDR3 has 14 amino acids. Germline loops: CDR1 SNHLY, CDR2 FYNNEI. V dropped 6 bases and J dropped 6 bases, with 12 bases sitting between them. The CDR3 sequence: CASRDGLANSPLHF. The CDR3 nucleotides read TGTGCCAGCAGGGACGGACTGGCTAATTCACCCCTCCACTTT. The full variable domain, with the rest looked up from reference TRBV2 and TRBJ1-6, is EPEVTQTPSHQVTQMGQEVILRCVPISNHLYFYWYRQILGQKVEFLVSFYNNEISEKSEIFDDQFSVERPDGSNFTLKIRSTKLEDSAMYFCASRDGLANSPLHFGNGTRLTVT.

This clone was seen once. The chain combines TRBV7-2 with TRBJ1-2; weak D call: TRBD1 (6 bases). The CDR3 spans 13 residues. The V and J ends lost 5 bases and 2 bases respectively, with 9 bases between them. The V gene's germline CDR1 is SGHTA and CDR2 FQGNSA. The CDR3 sequence: CASSAGQNYGYTF. CDR3 bases: TGTGCCAGCAGCGCCGGACAGAACTATGGCTACACCTTC.

The chain joins TRBV5-4 to TRBJ1-2; no definite D call. Deletions cut 0 bases from V and 4 bases from J, with 13 bases between. Per germline, CDR1 SGHNT and CDR2 YYREEE (reference sequence). The CDR3 extends over 15 amino acids. Here the CDR3 DNA reads TGTGCCAGCAGCTTGGTTGGCAGCCGCGGCTATGGCTACACCTTC. Translation: CASSLVGSRGYGYTF.

This clone came up once. This rearrangement joins TRBV4-2 to TRBJ2-2; D unclear. Germline V CDR1 and CDR2: LGHNA, YNFKEQ. This CDR3 has 14 residues. V dropped 5 bases and J dropped 2 bases, with 9 bases sitting between them. CDR3 region: CASSNLVNTGELFF. The CDR3 DNA reads as TGTGCCAGCAGCAACTTGGTCAACACCGGGGAGCTGTTTTTT.

This clone was seen more than once but under ten times. The gene calls are TRBV27 and TRBJ2-2, with 10 bases that match TRBD2. The V and J ends lost 6 bases and 4 bases, in that order; junction bases with no gene match: 11. Per the germline V gene, CDR1 is MNHEY and CDR2 is SMNVEV (reference sequence). The CDR3 is 17 residues long. The CDR3 DNA is TGTGCCAGCAGCCCAAGATTAGCGGGGGGCCGCACCGGGGAGCTGTTTTTT. Protein: CASSPRLAGGRTGELFF.

The rearrangement uses TRBV7-8 and TRBJ2-3; 14 bases are a match to TRBD2. Germline loops: CDR1 SGHVS, CDR2 FQNEAQ. The J segment lost 2 bases and the V segment lost 4 bases, leaving 5 bases of the junction unmatched. This CDR3 region has 17 residues. CDR3 nucleotides: TGTGCCAGCAGCTACGGGACTAGCGGGGGCCTCACAGATACGCAGTATTTT. Protein: CASSYGTSGGLTDTQYF.

V and J are TRBV28 and TRBJ2-2; D is undetermined. The CDR3 is made up of 14 amino acids. The V and J ends lost 3 bases and 6 bases respectively, with 11 bases between them. CDR1 is MDHEN and CDR2 is SYDVKM in the germline V gene. The CDR3 loop reads CASSFIRSPGELFF. CDR3 coding DNA: TGTGCCAGCAGTTTCATCAGGAGCCCCGGGGAGCTGTTTTTT. The full variable domain, its missing parts supplied by reference TRBV28 and TRBJ2-2, is DVKVTQSSRYLVKRTGEKVFLECVQDMDHENMFWYRQDPGLGLRLIYFSYDVKMKEKGDIPEGYSVSREKKERFSLILESASTNQTSMYLCASSFIRSPGELFFGEGSRLTVL.

The rearrangement joins TRBV9 to TRBJ2-3; TRBD2 agrees at 9 bases. The CDR3 totals 17 residues. Per the germline V gene, CDR1 is SGDLS and CDR2 is YYNGEE. V trimming: 0 bases; J trimming: 2 bases; junction bases outside the gene matches: 7. This CDR3 reads CASSVGVAGGPTDTQYF. For the CDR3, the DNA is TGTGCCAGCAGCGTAGGGGTTGCGGGAGGGCCCACAGATACGCAGTATTTT.

This chain uses TRBV6-5 with TRBJ2-5, with D perhaps matching TRBD2 (5 bases). Per the germline V gene, CDR1 is MNHEY and CDR2 is SVGAGI. Trimming took off 0 bases at V and 4 bases at J, with 12 bases between the two ends. The CDR3 spans 15 residues. CDR3 residues: CASSYSRVGRETQYF. The CDR3 nucleotides are TGTGCCAGCAGTTACTCGCGGGTCGGGCGAGAGACCCAGTACTTC.

This clone was seen more than once but under ten times. This chain uses TRBV18 with TRBJ1-2; a possible D gene is TRBD1 (5 bases). Germline assignment: CDR1 KGHSH and CDR2 LQKENI. Trimming stripped 4 bases from V and 7 bases from J, with 13 bases between. CDR3 length: 13 amino acids. Written as DNA, the CDR3 is TGTGCCAGCTCACGAGATGCGGGGCTTGGCTACACCTTC. Protein sequence: CASSRDAGLGYTF.

Details on this clone: Different DNA sequences within this sample yield the same CDR3. V usage is TRBV7-9 and J usage is TRBJ1-3; 8 nucleotides align to TRBD1. V shed 4 bases, J shed 1 base, and the junction held 6 bases outside the gene matches. The CDR3 length is 16 residues. Germline CDR1 reads SEHNR; CDR2 reads FQNEAQ (reference sequence). In DNA form, the CDR3 reads TGTGCCAGCAGCTCCGACAGGGGCTCTTCTGGAAACACCATATATTTT. Encoded protein: CASSSDRGSSGNTIYF.

The chain links TRBV5-4 to TRBJ2-6; the match to TRBD1 covers 11 bases. From germline, CDR1 is SGHNT and CDR2 YYREEE (reference sequence). V trimming: 3 bases; J trimming: 4 bases; junction bases outside the gene matches: 9. The CDR3 runs to 18 residues. CDR3 amino acids: CASSSWTGGAWGANVLTF. Written as DNA, the CDR3 is TGTGCCAGCAGCTCGTGGACAGGGGGCGCGTGGGGGGCCAACGTCCTGACTTTC.

The chain recombines TRBV18 with TRBJ2-5; 7 positions agree with TRBD2. Trimming removed 1 base from V and 1 base from J; junction bases left unmatched: 3. The CDR3 sequence is 15 residues long. Germline-derived CDR1 and CDR2 are KGHSH and LQKENI. The CDR3 loop reads CASSPLGGVQETQYF. In nucleotides, the CDR3 is TGTGCCAGCTCACCACTGGGGGGGGTCCAAGAGACCCAGTACTTC.

The chain has TRBV6-6 and TRBJ2-5, with D possibly called TRBD1 or TRBD2 (6 bases each). This CDR3 is 14 amino acids long. Germline loops: CDR1 MNHNY, CDR2 SVGAGI (reference sequence). Trimming pared 5 bases from V and 3 bases from J, leaving 13 bases between. CDR3 in amino acids: CASSGGRGKETQYF. The DNA of the CDR3 is TGTGCCAGCAGTGGGGGGCGCGGGAAAGAGACCCAGTACTTC.

This rearrangement joins TRBV5-1 to TRBJ1-1; no clear D. The germline CDR1 and CDR2 sequences are SGHRS and YFSETQ. V lost 4 bases to trimming and J lost 6 bases, with 16 bases between them. The CDR3 is made up of 14 amino acids. This chain's CDR3 is CASSQESGISEAFF. Here the CDR3 DNA reads TGCGCCAGCAGCCAAGAATCTGGGATCTCTGAAGCTTTCTTT.

This chain uses TRBV9 with TRBJ2-3; 9 bases fit TRBD2. V lost 4 bases, J lost 5 bases, and 11 bases stayed unmatched. This CDR3 has 16 amino acids. The germline V gene has CDR1 SGDLS and CDR2 YYNGEE. The DNA of the CDR3 is TGTGCCAGCAGCAGACGTAGCGGGGGATGGGGAGATACGCAGTATTTT. Its translation: CASSRRSGGWGDTQYF. The full variable domain, its missing parts supplied by reference TRBV9 and TRBJ2-3, is DSGVTQTPKHLITATGQRVTLRCSPRSGDLSVYWYQQSLDQGLQFLIQYYNGEERAKGNILERFSAQQFPDLHSELNLSSLELGDSALYFCASSRRSGGWGDTQYFGPGTRLTVL.

The rearrangement uses TRBV18 and TRBJ2-1; TRBD1 agrees at 11 bases. This CDR3 has 16 residues. Germline values: CDR1 KGHSH, CDR2 LQKENI. Trimming removed 4 bases from V and 8 bases from J; junction bases left unmatched: 10. CDR3 region: CASSLYRTGGTDEQFF. CDR3 in DNA: TGTGCCAGCTCACTTTACCGGACAGGGGGCACCGATGAGCAGTTCTTC.

The chain links TRBV28 to TRBJ1-1, with 11 bases aligning to TRBD1. The junction had 6 bases not matched to a gene; V was cut back by 5 bases and J by 4 bases. The CDR3 contains 15 residues. The V gene's germline CDR1 is MDHEN and CDR2 SYDVKM. As DNA, the CDR3 is TGTGCCAGCAGTCAACCGGGACAGGGGGGCACTGAAGCTTTCTTT. It encodes CASSQPGQGGTEAFF.